These T cell receptor beta chains were read from a single sample in a study of technical replicates of blood from a handful of donors. Data came from immunoSEQ multiplex PCR; TCRdb stores just in-frame clones and leaves some out. The data contain 91,000 or so clones, approximately 94% of them singletons. The sample taken for sequencing was T cells isolated from PBMCs. The receptors were sampled from a human donor in good health. Each CDR3 is given with its conserved first and last residue. The order of the fields is D gene, clone size, V gene, J gene, CDR3 protein, CDR3 DNA. A D gene is named only where the DNA matches it firmly. A row's size may be missing; if present it is once, few, many or a size class.

D gene: .
clone size: .
V gene: TRBV19
J gene: TRBJ1-4
CDR3 protein: CASSYGGGNNEKLFF
CDR3 DNA: TGTGCCAGTAGTTACGGAGGCGGAAATAATGAAAAACTGTTTTTT

D gene: .
clone size: .
V gene: TRBV5-6
J gene: TRBJ2-7
CDR3 protein: CASSLYSPYEQYF
CDR3 DNA: TGTGCCAGCAGCTTGTATTCCCCCTACGAGCAGTACTTC

D gene: .
clone size: .
V gene: TRBV9
J gene: TRBJ2-1
CDR3 protein: CASSVVFSSSYNEQFF
CDR3 DNA: TGTGCCAGCAGCGTAGTGTTCTCCAGCTCCTACAATGAGCAGTTCTTC

D gene: .
clone size: few
V gene: TRBV18
J gene: TRBJ1-1
CDR3 protein: CASSPSESAFF
CDR3 DNA: TGTGCCAGCTCACCTTCGGAGTCGGCTTTCTTT

D gene: .
clone size: .
V gene: TRBV6-5
J gene: TRBJ2-7
CDR3 protein: CASSSYQGSEQYF
CDR3 DNA: TGTGCCAGCAGTTCGTACCAGGGATCCGAGCAGTACTTC

D gene: TRBD2
clone size: .
V gene: TRBV9
J gene: TRBJ2-5
CDR3 protein: CASSVEGLAVEGETQYF
CDR3 DNA: TGTGCCAGCAGCGTAGAGGGACTAGCGGTCGAGGGAGAGACCCAGTACTTC

D gene: TRBD1
clone size: .
V gene: TRBV4-1
J gene: TRBJ1-5
CDR3 protein: CASSLRTGNQPQHF
CDR3 DNA: TGCGCCAGCAGCCTTCGGACAGGAAATCAGCCCCAGCATTTT

D gene: TRBD1
clone size: .
V gene: TRBV27
J gene: TRBJ2-7
CDR3 protein: CASSSAGGRYEQYF
CDR3 DNA: TGTGCCAGCAGTTCTGCAGGGGGAAGATACGAGCAGTACTTC

D gene: .
clone size: .
V gene: TRBV21-1
J gene: TRBJ1-4
CDR3 protein: CACDTTNEKLFF
CDR3 DNA: TGTGCCTGCGATACAACTAATGAAAAACTGTTTTTT

D gene: .
clone size: .
V gene: TRBV2
J gene: TRBJ1-5
CDR3 protein: CASSELASGLQQPQHF
CDR3 DNA: TGTGCCAGCAGTGAATTGGCGTCAGGGTTACAACAGCCCCAGCATTTT

D gene: .
clone size: .
V gene: TRBV28
J gene: TRBJ2-5
CDR3 protein: CASSFQGEETQYF
CDR3 DNA: TGTGCCAGCAGTTTCCAGGGTGAAGAGACCCAGTACTTC

D gene: TRBD1
clone size: .
V gene: TRBV6-5
J gene: TRBJ1-2
CDR3 protein: CASGAGTATYGYTF
CDR3 DNA: TGTGCCAGCGGAGCCGGGACAGCTACCTATGGCTACACCTTC

D gene: TRBD1
clone size: .
V gene: TRBV19
J gene: TRBJ2-7
CDR3 protein: CASNTGDSYEQYF
CDR3 DNA: TGTGCCAGTAATACAGGGGACTCCTACGAGCAGTACTTC

D gene: .
clone size: .
V gene: TRBV10-1
J gene: TRBJ2-1
CDR3 protein: CASSVAFYNEQFF
CDR3 DNA: TGCGCCAGCAGTGTGGCCTTCTACAATGAGCAGTTCTTC

D gene: TRBD1
clone size: once
V gene: TRBV19
J gene: TRBJ1-5
CDR3 protein: CATSGTGGNQPQHF
CDR3 DNA: TGTGCCACCTCCGGGACAGGGGGCAATCAGCCCCAGCATTTT

D gene: TRBD2
clone size: once
V gene: TRBV4-3
J gene: TRBJ2-3
CDR3 protein: CASSQGIWREEPDTQYF
CDR3 DNA: TGCGCCAGCAGCCAAGGCATCTGGCGGGAGGAACCAGATACGCAGTATTTT

D gene: TRBD1
clone size: .
V gene: TRBV6-6
J gene: TRBJ1-4
CDR3 protein: CASSYFTGGTNEKLFF
CDR3 DNA: TGTGCCAGCAGTTACTTCACAGGGGGAACTAATGAAAAACTGTTTTTT

D gene: TRBD2
clone size: .
V gene: TRBV11-3
J gene: TRBJ2-3
CDR3 protein: CASSLGLASSTDTQYF
CDR3 DNA: TGTGCCAGCAGCTTAGGACTAGCGAGTAGCACAGATACGCAGTATTTT

D gene: TRBD1
clone size: .
V gene: TRBV7-9
J gene: TRBJ2-7
CDR3 protein: CASSPRPGQGLYEQYF
CDR3 DNA: TGTGCCAGCAGCCCAAGACCGGGACAGGGACTATACGAGCAGTACTTC

D gene: TRBD1
clone size: .
V gene: TRBV6-5
J gene: TRBJ1-1
CDR3 protein: CASSYVTGYTEAFF
CDR3 DNA: TGTGCCAGCAGTTACGTGACAGGGTACACTGAAGCTTTCTTT